The 7 T cell receptor beta chains below all came from one sample that was sequenced in a study of T cell responses to AZD1222 COVID-19 vaccine. The assay was immunoSEQ multiplex PCR, and TCRdb's table has in-frame clones only and misses some. Of some 120,000 clones in the sample, over 75% were seen once. The sample here was peripheral blood, taken 28 days after the second dose of the MenACWY control vaccine. The source of these receptors is an adult who received the MenACWY meningococcal vaccine as a control.

V gene TRBV3-1 (or the pseudogene TRBV3-2) combines with J gene TRBJ1-4, with D possibly TRBD1 on 5 matching bases. The CDR3 spans 16 residues. V gave up 1 base and J gave up 8 bases, with 17 bases separating them. Germline V lookup: CDR1 LGHDT, CDR2 YNNKEL (reference sequence). CDR3 nucleotides: TGTGCCAGCAGCCAAGCGGGACGGATCAACGGGGAAAAACTGTTTTTT. It is translated as CASSQAGRINGEKLFF.

The genes are TRBV29-1 and TRBJ1-1, with D possibly being TRBD1 (5 bases). CDR1 and CDR2 (germline): SQVTM, ANQGSEA. The CDR3 has 14 residues. The CDR3 coding sequence is TGCACCAGCTCCAGGGCGCGGGAGGTCACTGAAGCTTTCTTT. This codes for CTSSRAREVTEAFF.

The chain has TRBV5-4 and TRBJ2-3; 11 bases match TRBD2. With 4 bases clipped from V and 0 bases from J, the junction kept 7 bases outside the gene matches. Germline-derived CDR1 and CDR2 are SGHNT and YYREEE (reference sequence). The CDR3 extends over 17 amino acids. CDR3 loop: CASSPLAGGPSTDTQYF. CDR3 bases: TGTGCCAGCAGCCCGTTAGCGGGGGGGCCGAGCACAGATACGCAGTATTTT.

The V and J genes are TRBV7-2 and TRBJ2-6; 7 bases are shared with TRBD2. With 3 bases clipped from V and 1 base from J, the junction kept 9 bases outside the gene matches. The germline V gene encodes CDR1 SGHTA and CDR2 FQGNSA. This CDR3 is 18 amino acids long. The CDR3 sequence: CASSFSGQGRSGANVLTF. The CDR3 region has the DNA TGTGCCAGCAGCTTTAGCGGGCAGGGAAGGTCTGGGGCCAACGTCCTGACTTTC.

The chain joins TRBV7-2 to TRBJ1-4; 7 nucleotides line up with TRBD1. V lost 1 base, J lost 4 bases, and 0 bases stayed unmatched. The CDR3 runs 14 residues. Per germline, CDR1 SGHTA and CDR2 FQGNSA. The CDR3 loop is CASSLDRGNEKLFF. The CDR3 nucleotides read TGTGCCAGCAGCTTAGACAGGGGTAATGAAAAACTGTTTTTT.

V gene TRBV7-9 combines with J gene TRBJ2-2; D is unresolved. Trimming left V 5 bases short and J 8 bases short, with 9 bases between. Germline CDR1 is SEHNR and CDR2 is FQNEAQ (reference sequence). The CDR3 covers 12 residues. The CDR3, as DNA: TGTGCCAGCAGCCTCGAGGCTGGGGAGCTGTTTTTT. It specifies CASSLEAGELFF.

The genes are TRBV6-2 or TRBV6-3 and TRBJ2-3; D unresolved. The V and J ends lost 6 bases and 6 bases respectively, with 10 bases between them. The germline gives CDR1 MNHEY, CDR2 SVGEGT. The CDR3 is 12 residues long. CDR3 coding DNA: TGTGCCAGCAGCCTCTCCCGGGATACGCAGTATTTT. Amino acids: CASSLSRDTQYF.